The clone carrying this T cell receptor beta chain was seen only once. This record comes from a study of Ad26.COV2.S vaccination and SARS-CoV-2 variants. Profiling relied on immunoSEQ multiplex PCR, and the TCRdb table lists in-frame clones only, not all of them. The table records approximately 500,000 clones, around 88% of them present only once. Treatment specified: over 15 received Ad26.COV2.S at low or high dose, single or two shots; roughly five received placebo; per-sample allocation not given. At day 63 after the first vaccine or placebo injection, samples were drawn. Germline V gene data show CDR1 as MNHEY and CDR2 as SMNVEV (reference sequence). This CDR3 is built from 14 residues. V gave up 6 bases and J gave up 2 bases; unmatched junction bases: 5.

This TCR came from a person aged 18-60 years who received the Ad26.COV2.S COVID-19 vaccine or a placebo. The source was peripheral blood, collected in a trial of Ad26.COV2.S vaccine versus placebo. J is TRBJ2-3 and V is TRBV27; 7 bases line up with TRBD2. The CDR3 loop reads CASRMRGITDTQYF. The CDR3 coding sequence is TGTGCCAGCAGAATGCGGGGGATCACAGATACGCAGTATTTT.